Detailed here is one TCR beta chain. Its antigen is not identified. The germline V and J ends were trimmed by 4 bases and 6 bases, with 12 bases remaining between them. CDR1 LGHNA and CDR2 YNFKEQ come from the germline V gene. This CDR3 spans 14 amino acids. These data are taken from a study of cytomegalovirus exposure and HLA in healthy donors. PCR involved 60 Vbeta and 13 Jbeta primers. Sequenced by immunoSEQ multiplex PCR; TCRdb stores in-frame clones only, minus some. The data show 150,000 or so clones, around 79% seen once. Study-wide results and limits: An analysis that was carried out later associated 15,000 to 20,000 TCR beta sequences with HLA alleles at 0.05 false discovery rate. In a later analysis, TCR beta V- and J-gene trimming showed a link to a missense DCLRE1C variant.

The chain combines TRBV4-2 with TRBJ2-2; D gene unclear. The receptor's source is a woman aged 35 to 49 in good health and CMV-seronegative. Sequencing was performed on PBMCs. CDR3 in DNA: TGTGCCAGCAGCCCTACTTTCGGTTCCGGGGAGCTGTTTTTT. Its translation is CASSPTFGSGELFF.